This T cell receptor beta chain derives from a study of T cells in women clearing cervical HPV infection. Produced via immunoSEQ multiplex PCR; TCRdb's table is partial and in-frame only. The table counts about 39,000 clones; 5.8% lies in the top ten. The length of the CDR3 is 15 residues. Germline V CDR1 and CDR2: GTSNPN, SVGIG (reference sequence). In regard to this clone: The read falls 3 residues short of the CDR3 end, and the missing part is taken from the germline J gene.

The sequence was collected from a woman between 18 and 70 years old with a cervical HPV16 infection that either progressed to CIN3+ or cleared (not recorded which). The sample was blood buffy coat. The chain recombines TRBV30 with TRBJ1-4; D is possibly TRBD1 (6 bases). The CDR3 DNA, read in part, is TGTGCCTGGAGTGTAAGGGGGAACTATAATTCACCA. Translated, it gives CAWSVRGNYNSP. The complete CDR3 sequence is CAWSVRGNYNSPLFF.